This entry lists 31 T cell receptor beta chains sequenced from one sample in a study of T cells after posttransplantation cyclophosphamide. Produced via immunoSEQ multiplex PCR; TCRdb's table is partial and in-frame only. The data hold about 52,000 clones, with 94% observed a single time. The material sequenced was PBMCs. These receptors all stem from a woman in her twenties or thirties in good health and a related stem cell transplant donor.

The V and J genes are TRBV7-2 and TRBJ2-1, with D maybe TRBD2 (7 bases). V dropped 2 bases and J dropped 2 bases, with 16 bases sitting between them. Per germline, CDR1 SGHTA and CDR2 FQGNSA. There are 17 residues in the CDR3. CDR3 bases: TGTGCCAGCAGCTTAACAGTCCGGGGGGCGGCCTACAATGAGCAGTTCTTC. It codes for CASSLTVRGAAYNEQFF.

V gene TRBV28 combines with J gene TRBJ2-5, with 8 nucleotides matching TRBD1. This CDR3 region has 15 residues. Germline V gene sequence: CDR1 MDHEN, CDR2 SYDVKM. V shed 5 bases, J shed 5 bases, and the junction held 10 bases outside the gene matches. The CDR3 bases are TGTGCCAGCAGTCCACCTACGACAGGGGTGGAGACCCAGTACTTC. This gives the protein CASSPPTTGVETQYF.

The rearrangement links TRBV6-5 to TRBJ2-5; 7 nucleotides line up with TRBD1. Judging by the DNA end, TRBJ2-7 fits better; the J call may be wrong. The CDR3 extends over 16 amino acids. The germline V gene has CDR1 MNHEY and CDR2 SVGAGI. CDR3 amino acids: CASSYSSGQAFFEQYF. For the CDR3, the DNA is TGTGCCAGCAGTTACTCGTCAGGACAGGCCTTTTTCGAGCAGTACTTC.

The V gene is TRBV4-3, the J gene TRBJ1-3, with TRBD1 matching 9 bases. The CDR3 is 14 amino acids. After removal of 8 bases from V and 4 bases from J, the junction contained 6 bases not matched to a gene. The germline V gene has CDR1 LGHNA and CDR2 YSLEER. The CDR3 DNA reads TGCGCCAGCTCAACAGGGGGCATAGGAAACACCATATATTTT. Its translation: CASSTGGIGNTIYF.

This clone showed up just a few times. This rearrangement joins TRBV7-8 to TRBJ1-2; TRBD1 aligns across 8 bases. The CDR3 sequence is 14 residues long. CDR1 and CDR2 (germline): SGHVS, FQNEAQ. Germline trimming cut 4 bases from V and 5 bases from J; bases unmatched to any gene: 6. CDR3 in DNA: TGTGCCAGCAGCTACGGGGGACAGGCATATGGCTACACCTTC. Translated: CASSYGGQAYGYTF.

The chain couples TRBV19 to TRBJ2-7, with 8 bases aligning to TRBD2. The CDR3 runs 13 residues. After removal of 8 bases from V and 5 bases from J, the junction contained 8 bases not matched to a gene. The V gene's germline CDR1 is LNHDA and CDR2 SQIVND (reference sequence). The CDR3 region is CASGFAGGDEQYF. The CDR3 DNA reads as TGTGCCAGTGGTTTTGCGGGGGGCGACGAGCAGTACTTC.

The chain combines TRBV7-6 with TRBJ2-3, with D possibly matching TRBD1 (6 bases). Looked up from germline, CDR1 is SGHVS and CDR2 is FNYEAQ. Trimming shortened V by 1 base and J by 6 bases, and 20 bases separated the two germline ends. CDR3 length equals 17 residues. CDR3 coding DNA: TGTGCCAGCAGCTTAGACCCCGGGACATTCGAAGGGGATACGCAGTATTTT. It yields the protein CASSLDPGTFEGDTQYF.

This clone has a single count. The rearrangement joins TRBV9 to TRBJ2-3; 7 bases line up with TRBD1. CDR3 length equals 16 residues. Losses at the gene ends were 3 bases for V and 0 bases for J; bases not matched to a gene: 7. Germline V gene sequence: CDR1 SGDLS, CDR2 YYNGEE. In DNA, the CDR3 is TGTGCCAGCAGCGCCAAGGGGGCGCCGAGCACAGATACGCAGTATTTT. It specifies CASSAKGAPSTDTQYF.

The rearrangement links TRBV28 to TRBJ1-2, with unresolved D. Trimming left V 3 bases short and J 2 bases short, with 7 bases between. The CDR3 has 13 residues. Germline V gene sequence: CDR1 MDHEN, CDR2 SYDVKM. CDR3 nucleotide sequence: TGTGCCAGCAGTTTTCTGCGCAACTATGGCTACACCTTC. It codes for CASSFLRNYGYTF.

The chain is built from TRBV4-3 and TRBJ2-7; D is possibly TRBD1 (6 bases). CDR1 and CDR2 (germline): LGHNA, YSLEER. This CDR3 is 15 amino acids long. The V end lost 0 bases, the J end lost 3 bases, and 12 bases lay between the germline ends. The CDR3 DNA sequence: TGCGCCAGCAGCCAAGATCGACAGGACTTCTACGAGCAGTACTTC. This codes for CASSQDRQDFYEQYF.

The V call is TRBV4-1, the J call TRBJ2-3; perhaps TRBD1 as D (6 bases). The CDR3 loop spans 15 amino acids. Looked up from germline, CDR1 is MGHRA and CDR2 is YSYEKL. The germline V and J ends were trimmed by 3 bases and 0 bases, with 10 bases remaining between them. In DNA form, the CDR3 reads TGCGCCAGCAGCCATATGGGGGCCAGCACAGATACGCAGTATTTT. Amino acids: CASSHMGASTDTQYF.

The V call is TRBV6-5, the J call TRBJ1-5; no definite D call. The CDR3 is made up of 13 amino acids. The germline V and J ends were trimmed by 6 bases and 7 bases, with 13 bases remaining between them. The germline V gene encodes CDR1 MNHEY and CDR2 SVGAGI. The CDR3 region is CASRNSDFQPQHF. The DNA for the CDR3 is TGTGCCAGCAGGAACAGTGATTTCCAGCCCCAGCATTTT.

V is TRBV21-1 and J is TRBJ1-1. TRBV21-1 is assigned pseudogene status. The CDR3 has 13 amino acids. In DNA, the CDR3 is TGTGCCAGCAGCAAAGCGCCCGAGGAAAAAGCTTTCTTT. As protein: CASSKAPEEKAFF.

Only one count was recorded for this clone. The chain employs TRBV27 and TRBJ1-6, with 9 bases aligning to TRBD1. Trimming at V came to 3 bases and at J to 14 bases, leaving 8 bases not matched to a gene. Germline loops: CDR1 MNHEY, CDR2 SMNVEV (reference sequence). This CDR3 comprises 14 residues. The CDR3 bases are TGTGCCAGCAGTTTCGGGACAGGGAAATTAGCCCTCCACTTT. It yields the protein CASSFGTGKLALHF.

The CDR3: CASSGRGHSTDTQYF. DNA of the CDR3: TGCGCCAGCAGTGGGCGGGGTCACAGCACAGATACGCAGTATTTT. This sequence joins TRBV10-1 and TRBJ2-3; a possible D gene is TRBD2 (6 bases). Trimming removed 4 bases from V and 0 bases from J, with 11 bases in between. The CDR3 length is 15 residues. Germline V CDR1 and CDR2: WNHNN, SYGVQD (reference sequence).

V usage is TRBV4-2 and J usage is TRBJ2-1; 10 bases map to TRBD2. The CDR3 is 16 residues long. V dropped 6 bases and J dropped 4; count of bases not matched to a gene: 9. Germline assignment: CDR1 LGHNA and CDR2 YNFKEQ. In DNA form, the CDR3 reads TGTGCCAGCAGTTATGAGCGGGGGGGCCGATACAATGAGCAGTTCTTC. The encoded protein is CASSYERGGRYNEQFF.

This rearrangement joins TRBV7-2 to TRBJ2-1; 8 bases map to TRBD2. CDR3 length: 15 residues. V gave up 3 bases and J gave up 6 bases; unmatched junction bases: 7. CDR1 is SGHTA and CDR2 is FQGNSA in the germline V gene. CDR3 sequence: CASSFRRGDPNEQFF. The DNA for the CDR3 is TGTGCCAGCAGCTTCAGGCGGGGGGATCCCAATGAGCAGTTCTTC.

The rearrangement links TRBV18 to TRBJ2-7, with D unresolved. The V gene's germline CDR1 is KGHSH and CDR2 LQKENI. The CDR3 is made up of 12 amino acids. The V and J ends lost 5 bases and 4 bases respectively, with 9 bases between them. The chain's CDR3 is CASSSNGYEQYF. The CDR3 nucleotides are TGTGCCAGCTCATCGAACGGGTACGAGCAGTACTTC. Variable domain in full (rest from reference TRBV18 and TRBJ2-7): NAGVMQNPRHLVRRRGQEARLRCSPMKGHSHVYWYRQLPEEGLKFMVYLQKENIIDESGMPKERFSAEFPKEGPSILRIQQVVRGDSAAYFCASSSNGYEQYFGPGTRLTVT.

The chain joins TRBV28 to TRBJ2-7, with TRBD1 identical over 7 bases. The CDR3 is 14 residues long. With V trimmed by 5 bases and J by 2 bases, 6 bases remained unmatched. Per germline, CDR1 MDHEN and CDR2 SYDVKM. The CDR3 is CASSRTGGTYEQYF. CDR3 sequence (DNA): TGTGCCAGCAGTCGGACAGGAGGTACCTACGAGCAGTACTTC.

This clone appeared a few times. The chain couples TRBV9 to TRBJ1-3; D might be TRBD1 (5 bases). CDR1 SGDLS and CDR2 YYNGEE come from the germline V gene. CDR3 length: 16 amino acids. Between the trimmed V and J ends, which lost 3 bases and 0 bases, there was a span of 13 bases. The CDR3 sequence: CASSASTAISGNTIYF. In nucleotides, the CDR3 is TGTGCCAGCAGCGCTTCGACAGCGATCTCTGGAAACACCATATATTTT. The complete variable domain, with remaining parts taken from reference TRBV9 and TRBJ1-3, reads DSGVTQTPKHLITATGQRVTLRCSPRSGDLSVYWYQQSLDQGLQFLIQYYNGEERAKGNILERFSAQQFPDLHSELNLSSLELGDSALYFCASSASTAISGNTIYFGEGSWLTVV.

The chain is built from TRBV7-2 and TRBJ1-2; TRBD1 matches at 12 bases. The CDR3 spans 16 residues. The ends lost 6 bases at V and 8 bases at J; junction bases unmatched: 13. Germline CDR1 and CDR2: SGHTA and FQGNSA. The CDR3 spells CASSHPSGQGASGYTF. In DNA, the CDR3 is TGTGCCAGCAGTCATCCTTCGGGACAGGGGGCGTCCGGCTACACCTTC.

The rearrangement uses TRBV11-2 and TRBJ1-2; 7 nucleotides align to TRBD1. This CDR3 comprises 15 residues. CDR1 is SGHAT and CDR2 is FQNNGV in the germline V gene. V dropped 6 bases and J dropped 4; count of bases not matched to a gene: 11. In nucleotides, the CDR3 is TGTGCCAGCAGTTCTATAGGGGGCGCGAGCTATGGCTACACCTTC. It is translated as CASSSIGGASYGYTF.

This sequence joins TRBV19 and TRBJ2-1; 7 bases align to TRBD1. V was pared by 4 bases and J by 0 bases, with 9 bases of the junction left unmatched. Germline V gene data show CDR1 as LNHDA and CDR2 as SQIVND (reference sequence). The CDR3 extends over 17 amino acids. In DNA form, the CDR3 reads TGTGCCAGTAGTAGAGGGGGCTTAACCAGCTCCTACAATGAGCAGTTCTTC. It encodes CASSRGGLTSSYNEQFF.

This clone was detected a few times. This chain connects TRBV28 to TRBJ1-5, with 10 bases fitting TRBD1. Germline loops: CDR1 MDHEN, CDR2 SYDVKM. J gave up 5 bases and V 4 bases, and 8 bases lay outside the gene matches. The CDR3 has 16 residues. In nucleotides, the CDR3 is TGTGCCAGCAGTTACGGGACAGGGGAATGGGATCAGCCCCAGCATTTT. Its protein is CASSYGTGEWDQPQHF.

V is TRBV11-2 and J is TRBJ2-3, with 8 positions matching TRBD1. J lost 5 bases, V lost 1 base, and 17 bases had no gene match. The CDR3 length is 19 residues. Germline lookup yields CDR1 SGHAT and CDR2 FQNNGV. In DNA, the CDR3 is TGTGCCAGCAGCTTAGCTGAGAGGGGGTTGACAGGGGTAGGAGATACGCAGTATTTT. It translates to CASSLAERGLTGVGDTQYF. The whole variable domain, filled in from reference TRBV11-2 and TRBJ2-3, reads EAGVAQSPRYKIIEKRQSVAFWCNPISGHATLYWYQQILGQGPKLLIQFQNNGVVDDSQLPKDRFSAERLKGVDSTLKIQPAKLEDSAVYLCASSLAERGLTGVGDTQYFGPGTRLTVL.

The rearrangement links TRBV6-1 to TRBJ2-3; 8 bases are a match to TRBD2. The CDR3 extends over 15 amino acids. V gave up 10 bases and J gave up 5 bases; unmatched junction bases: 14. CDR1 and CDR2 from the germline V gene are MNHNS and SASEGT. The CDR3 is CATPSRGGAGDTQYF. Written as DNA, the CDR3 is TGTGCCACCCCCAGTCGGGGGGGGGCCGGAGATACGCAGTATTTT.

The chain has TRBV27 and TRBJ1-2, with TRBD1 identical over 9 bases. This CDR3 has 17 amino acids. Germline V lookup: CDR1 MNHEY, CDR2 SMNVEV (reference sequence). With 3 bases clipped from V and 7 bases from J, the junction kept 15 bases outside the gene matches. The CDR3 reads CASSFSKTGGGYGGYTF. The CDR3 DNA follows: TGTGCCAGCAGTTTTTCCAAGACAGGGGGTGGATATGGTGGCTACACCTTC.

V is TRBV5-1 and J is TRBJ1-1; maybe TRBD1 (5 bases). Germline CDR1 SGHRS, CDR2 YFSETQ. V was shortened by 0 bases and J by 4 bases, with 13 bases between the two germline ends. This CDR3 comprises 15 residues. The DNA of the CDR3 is TGCGCCAGCAGCTTGGTCGAAGGGGCGAGCACTGAAGCTTTCTTT. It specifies CASSLVEGASTEAFF.

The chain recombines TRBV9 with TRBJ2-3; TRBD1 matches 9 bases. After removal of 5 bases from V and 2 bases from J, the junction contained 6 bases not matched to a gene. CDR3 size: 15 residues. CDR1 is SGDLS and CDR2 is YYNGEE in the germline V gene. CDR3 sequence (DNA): TGTGCCAGCAGAGCCGGGACAGGGATCACAGATACGCAGTATTTT. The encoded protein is CASRAGTGITDTQYF. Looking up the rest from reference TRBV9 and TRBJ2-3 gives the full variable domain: DSGVTQTPKHLITATGQRVTLRCSPRSGDLSVYWYQQSLDQGLQFLIQYYNGEERAKGNILERFSAQQFPDLHSELNLSSLELGDSALYFCASRAGTGITDTQYFGPGTRLTVL.

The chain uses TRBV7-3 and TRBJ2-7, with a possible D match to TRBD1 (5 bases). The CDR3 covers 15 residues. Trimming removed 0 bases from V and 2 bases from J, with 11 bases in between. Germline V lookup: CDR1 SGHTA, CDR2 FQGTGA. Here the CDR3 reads CASSLTLGAPYEQYF. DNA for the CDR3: TGTGCCAGCAGCTTAACCCTAGGGGCCCCCTACGAGCAGTACTTC.

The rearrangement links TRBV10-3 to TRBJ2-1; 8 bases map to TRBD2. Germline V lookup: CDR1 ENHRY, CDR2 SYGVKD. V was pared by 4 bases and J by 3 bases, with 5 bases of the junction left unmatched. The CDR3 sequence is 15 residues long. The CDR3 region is CAISAERGFYNEQFF. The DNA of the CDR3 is TGTGCCATCAGTGCGGAGCGGGGGTTCTACAATGAGCAGTTCTTC.